This TCR beta chain came from a study of T cell clonality in common variable immunodeficiency. This clone was observed many times. The target antigen is unknown. The repertoire was sequenced with immunoSEQ multiplex PCR; TCRdb's copy has only in-frame clones and lacks some. Found here are tens of thousands of clones, no singletons; the ten largest cover about 1.5%. Overall study findings and caveats: CVID subjects shared fewer TCRbeta clones than healthy controls did. In common variable immunodeficiency, TCR beta chains reportedly carried fewer deletions and N-nucleotide insertions. T cell subpopulation sequencing would be needed to explain CVID clonality.

Sample: peripheral blood mononuclear cells. The TCR originated in a person between 18 and 75 years old in good health.

The sequenced part of the CDR3 DNA is TGTGCCAGCAGCCGGAATCCGGGGGAAAAA. Translated: CASSRNPGEK. The CDR3 reads in full as CASSRNPGEKLFF. The V and J genes are TRBV5-5 and TRBJ1-4; D gene unclear. The read is 3 residues too short to cover the CDR3 end, so that end is filled in from the germline J gene. V was pared by 4 bases and J by 8 bases, with 12 bases between. Germline V gene sequence: CDR1 SGHKS, CDR2 YYEKEE (reference sequence). The CDR3 totals 13 residues. The full variable domain, its missing parts supplied by reference TRBV5-5 and TRBJ1-4, is DAGVTQSPTHLIKTRGQQVTLRCSPISGHKSVSWYQQVLGQGPQFIFQYYEKEERGRGNFPDRFSARQFPNYSSELNVNALLLGDSALYLCASSRNPGEKLFFGSGTQLSVL.